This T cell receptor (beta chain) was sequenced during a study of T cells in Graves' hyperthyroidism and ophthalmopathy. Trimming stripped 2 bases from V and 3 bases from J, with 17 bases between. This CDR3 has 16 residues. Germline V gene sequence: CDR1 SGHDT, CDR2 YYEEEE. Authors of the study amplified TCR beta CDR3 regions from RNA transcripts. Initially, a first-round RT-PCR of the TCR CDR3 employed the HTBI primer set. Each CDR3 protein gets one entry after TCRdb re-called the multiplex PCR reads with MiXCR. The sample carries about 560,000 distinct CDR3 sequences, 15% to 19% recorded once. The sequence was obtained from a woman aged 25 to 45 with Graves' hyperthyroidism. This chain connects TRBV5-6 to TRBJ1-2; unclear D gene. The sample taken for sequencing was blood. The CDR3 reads CASSFPSFEEDYGYTF. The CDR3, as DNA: TGTGCCAGCAGCTTTCCGAGTTTCGAAGAGGACTATGGCTACACCTTC.